The 7 T cell receptor beta chains in this list originate from one sample, sequenced in a study of T-cell memory formation after mild COVID-19. TCRdb itself ran the 5' RACE reads through MiXCR, one entry per CDR3 protein. The table includes under 400,000 distinct CDR3 sequences, 25% to 30% detected once. Sequenced material: PBMCs or a T cell subset sorted from them (not recorded which). The receptor set was obtained from an adult woman who had mild COVID-19 (a few samples of this study predate the infection). Cell type and time point are not known.

This clonotype was seen more than once but under ten times. The chain combines TRBV7-3 with TRBJ1-1, with 9 nucleotides matching TRBD1. Germline CDR1 is SGHTA and CDR2 is FQGTGA. V shed 5 bases, J shed 3 bases, and the junction held 1 base outside the gene matches. CDR3 length: 13 residues. CDR3: CASSRDRDTEAFF. The DNA of the CDR3 is TGTGCCAGCAGCCGGGACAGGGACACTGAAGCTTTCTTT.

The rearrangement links TRBV4-1 to TRBJ1-1; D is undetermined. The CDR3 consists of 14 residues. CDR1 is MGHRA and CDR2 is YSYEKL in the germline V gene. The V and J ends lost 3 bases and 5 bases respectively, with 13 bases between them. CDR3 amino acids: CASSHPTLRTEAFF. The CDR3 DNA is TGCGCCAGCAGCCATCCAACATTACGGACTGAAGCTTTCTTT.

The J gene is TRBJ2-2, the V gene TRBV14; either TRBD1 or TRBD2 may supply D (5 bases each). The CDR3 length is 16 residues. Germline V gene sequence: CDR1 SGHDN, CDR2 FVKESK. Trimming shortened V by 0 bases and J by 4 bases, and 12 bases separated the two germline ends. The CDR3 DNA follows: TGTGCCAGCAGCCAAGATCGTGGGACGGGCACCGGGGAGCTGTTTTTT. Its translation: CASSQDRGTGTGELFF.

A single count supports this clonotype. The chain has TRBV6-1 and TRBJ1-1; D perhaps matches TRBD1 (6 bases). This CDR3 is built from 11 residues. The ends were cut back, 10 bases at V and 5 bases at J, with 11 bases in the middle. CDR1 is MNHNS and CDR2 is SASEGT in the germline V gene. CDR3 coding DNA: TGTGCCACCAAGGGGGAGACTGAAGCTTTCTTT. Protein product: CATKGETEAFF.

The chain recombines TRBV6-2 or TRBV6-3 with TRBJ1-2; D is unresolved. The V gene lost 6 bases and the J gene lost 4 bases, with 18 bases spanning the gap. The CDR3 is made up of 15 amino acids. The germline V gene has CDR1 MNHEY and CDR2 SVGEGT. The CDR3 DNA sequence: TGTGCCAGCAGGCCGGGTAAAGAACGCGGCTATGGCTACACCTTC. Translated, it gives CASRPGKERGYGYTF.

This clonotype has more than one count but fewer than ten. This chain joins TRBV4-3 and TRBJ1-5; 8 positions agree with TRBD1. CDR1 is LGHNA and CDR2 is YSLEER in the germline V gene. This CDR3 comprises 14 residues. The V gene end was trimmed by 6 bases and the J gene end by 9 bases; junction bases not matched to a gene: 10. CDR3 amino acids: CASSPGTGPWPQHF. The CDR3 DNA reads TGCGCCAGCAGTCCCGGGACAGGTCCATGGCCCCAGCATTTT.

The genes are TRBV27 and TRBJ1-1, with D possibly being TRBD1 (5 bases). The CDR3 totals 15 residues. Trimming took off 5 bases at V and 1 base at J, with 14 bases between the two ends. Germline V gene lookup returns CDR1 MNHEY and CDR2 SMNVEV (reference sequence). The CDR3 here is CASSRSGDPNTEAFF. CDR3 coding DNA: TGTGCCAGCAGTAGGTCGGGGGACCCGAACACTGAAGCTTTCTTT.